This record looks at one TCR beta chain sequence and its context. Germline values: CDR1 MNHEY, CDR2 SVGEGT. This CDR3 region has 15 residues. V was shortened by 6 bases and J by 0 bases, with 9 bases between the two germline ends. As to time point: patch test 2, 6 weeks after DPC sensitization. Sample treatment: therapeutic diphenylcyclopropenone sensitization with weekly scalp DPC. This entry belongs to a study of human T cells and chemical hapten exposure. TCRdb reprocessed the RACE reads via MiXCR and lists one record per CDR3 protein. The table includes around 360,000 distinct CDR3 sequences, about 6% detected once.

This receptor was identified in a woman younger than 35 with alopecia areata. Some clones in this sample may be carry-over from other donors' samples. The material sequenced was whole blood, taken in connection with sensitization to the hapten diphenylcyclopropenone (DPC). The chain uses TRBV6-2 or TRBV6-3 and TRBJ2-6, with D unresolved. CDR3 bases: TGTGCCAGCAGCCGACATCGCTCTGGGGCCAACGTCCTGACTTTC. The encoded protein is CASSRHRSGANVLTF.